Presented here are 31 T cell receptor beta chains from one specimen sequenced in a study of blood T cell repertoires in COVID-19. The table came from immunoSEQ multiplex PCR; TCRdb's copy has only in-frame clones and leaves some out. Seen here are over 150,000 clones, roughly 72% observed once, and the top ten hold 3.7%. The sequenced sample was peripheral blood. The receptor source for this set is a woman older than 75 with acute or convalescent COVID-19.

The chain is built from TRBV30 and TRBJ1-2; 7 bases are a match to TRBD1. The CDR3 length is 13 residues. CDR1 and CDR2 (germline): GTSNPN, SVGIG (reference sequence). J gave up 8 bases and V 7 bases, and 13 bases lay outside the gene matches. The CDR3 loop reads CASIYQGVGGYTF. Here the CDR3 DNA reads TGTGCCTCGATCTACCAGGGGGTGGGCGGCTACACCTTC.

The chain recombines TRBV10-3 with TRBJ1-2; D may be TRBD1 (5 bases). In germline, CDR1 is ENHRY, CDR2 SYGVKD. The V gene lost 2 bases and the J gene lost 6 bases, with 10 bases spanning the gap. This CDR3 contains 13 residues. CDR3 region: CAISEGQGDGYTF. For the CDR3, the DNA is TGTGCCATCAGTGAGGGGCAGGGCGATGGCTACACCTTC.

This sequence joins TRBV5-6 and TRBJ2-3; 12 bases are shared with TRBD2. In germline, CDR1 is SGHDT, CDR2 YYEEEE. The CDR3 has 19 amino acids. Losses at the gene ends were 0 bases for V and 6 bases for J; bases not matched to a gene: 14. The CDR3 loop is CASSLEAAPSGRATDTQYF. The CDR3 coding sequence is TGTGCCAGCAGCTTGGAGGCGGCCCCTAGCGGGAGGGCCACGGATACGCAGTATTTT. Together with reference TRBV5-6 and TRBJ2-3, the CDR3 gives the full variable domain: DAGVTQSPTHLIKTRGQQVTLRCSPKSGHDTVSWYQQALGQGPQFIFQYYEEEERQRGNFPDRFSGHQFPNYSSELNVNALLLGDSALYLCASSLEAAPSGRATDTQYFGPGTRLTVL.

Only one count was recorded for this clone. V gene TRBV5-1 combines with J gene TRBJ2-2, with 10 nucleotides matching TRBD1. The CDR3 length is 17 residues. CDR1 and CDR2 (germline): SGHRS, YFSETQ. J lost 4 bases, V lost 1 base, and 7 bases had no gene match. The CDR3 spells CASSLNSRTGGTGELFF. CDR3 bases: TGCGCCAGCAGCTTGAACTCAAGGACAGGGGGCACCGGGGAGCTGTTTTTT.

The V and J genes are TRBV30 and TRBJ2-2; 7 bases fit TRBD2. The CDR3 extends over 13 amino acids. The trim removed 0 bases at V and 5 bases at J, leaving 0 bases unmatched. CDR1 is GTSNPN and CDR2 is SVGIG in the germline V gene (reference sequence). The CDR3 DNA follows: TGTGCCTGGAGTGTCGGGGGGACCGGGGAGCTGTTTTTT. Its protein is CAWSVGGTGELFF. The full variable domain, with the rest looked up from reference TRBV30 and TRBJ2-2, is SQTIHQWPATLVQPVGSPLSLECTVEGTSNPNLYWYRQAAGRGLQLLFYSVGIGQISSEVPQNLSASRPQDRQFILSSKKLLLSDSGFYLCAWSVGGTGELFFGEGSRLTVL.

V usage is TRBV19 and J usage is TRBJ1-5, with a possible D match to TRBD1 (5 bases). CDR1 and CDR2 (germline): LNHDA, SQIVND (reference sequence). V was clipped by 4 bases and J by 4 bases, with 8 bases between them. The length of the CDR3 is 13 residues. The CDR3 bases are TGTGCCAGTAGTACCCCAGGGAATCAGCCCCAGCATTTT. This gives the protein CASSTPGNQPQHF.

This chain uses TRBV27 with TRBJ1-2; D is unclear. The CDR3 is made up of 16 amino acids. The germline gives CDR1 MNHEY, CDR2 SMNVEV (reference sequence). V lost 3 bases and J lost 5, with 19 bases in between. CDR3 nucleotides: TGTGCCAGCAGTTTGGAGGGCAGTTTTACTACGTATGGCTACACCTTC. It codes for CASSLEGSFTTYGYTF.

V is TRBV7-2 and J is TRBJ2-1; tentatively, D is TRBD2 (6 bases). This CDR3 has 11 amino acids. Trimming removed 4 bases from V and 9 bases from J, with 7 bases in between. CDR1 SGHTA and CDR2 FQGNSA come from the germline V gene. The CDR3 loop reads CASSSEGEQFF. For the CDR3, the DNA is TGTGCCAGCAGCTCGGAGGGTGAGCAGTTCTTC.

The rearrangement links TRBV7-8 to TRBJ1-4; TRBD1 is a possible D gene (5 bases). Trimming cost V 5 bases and J 5 bases, with 15 bases left between them. The CDR3 length is 15 residues. Germline V lookup: CDR1 SGHVS, CDR2 FQNEAQ. CDR3 nucleotide sequence: TGTGCCAGCAGCGCCAGTGGACAAGAGAATGAAAAACTGTTTTTT. This gives the protein CASSASGQENEKLFF.

The genes are TRBV5-1 and TRBJ2-7; a possible D gene is TRBD2 (6 bases). The germline V gene encodes CDR1 SGHRS and CDR2 YFSETQ. This CDR3 is built from 15 residues. Deletions cut 4 bases from V and 3 bases from J, with 17 bases between. CDR3 loop: CASSPGGGTFYEQYF. CDR3 in DNA: TGCGCCAGCAGCCCGGGCGGCGGGACTTTCTACGAGCAGTACTTC.

J is TRBJ1-1 and V is TRBV19; no reliable D call. CDR1 LNHDA and CDR2 SQIVND come from the germline V gene (reference sequence). The V end lost 7 bases, the J end lost 7 bases, and 13 bases lay between the germline ends. The CDR3 is made up of 12 amino acids. CDR3 loop: CASNYDGDEAFF. CDR3 in DNA: TGTGCCAGTAATTATGACGGGGATGAAGCTTTCTTT. Looking up the rest from reference TRBV19 and TRBJ1-1 gives the full variable domain: DGGITQSPKYLFRKEGQNVTLSCEQNLNHDAMYWYRQDPGQGLRLIYYSQIVNDFQKGDIAEGYSVSREKKESFPLTVTSAQKNPTAFYLCASNYDGDEAFFGQGTRLTVV.

The chain combines TRBV18 with TRBJ2-7, with 7 bases aligning to TRBD1. Losses at the gene ends were 6 bases for V and 2 bases for J; bases not matched to a gene: 7. This CDR3 region has 14 residues. Germline V gene lookup returns CDR1 KGHSH and CDR2 LQKENI. The CDR3 loop is CASSPRQGPYEQYF. CDR3 DNA: TGTGCCAGCTCGCCTCGACAGGGACCCTACGAGCAGTACTTC.

The chain employs TRBV6-5 and TRBJ2-7, with TRBD1 as a possible D gene (6 bases). The V gene's germline CDR1 is MNHEY and CDR2 SVGAGI. This CDR3 comprises 13 residues. The germline V and J ends were trimmed by 6 bases and 4 bases, with 13 bases remaining between them. CDR3 DNA: TGTGCCAGCAGCGTAGACAGGCGGTACGAGCAGTACTTC. Translation gives CASSVDRRYEQYF.

The rearrangement joins TRBV4-3 to TRBJ1-3; D unclear. Germline V gene data show CDR1 as LGHNA and CDR2 as YSLEER. V dropped 0 bases and J dropped 8 bases, with 8 bases sitting between them. The CDR3 has 13 amino acids. The CDR3 coding sequence is TGCGCCAGCAGCCAAGATCGCGTCGACACCATATATTTT. Its protein is CASSQDRVDTIYF.

The J gene is TRBJ2-2, the V gene TRBV4-2, with TRBD2 matching over 9 bases. The CDR3 sequence is 15 residues long. Per the germline V gene, CDR1 is LGHNA and CDR2 is YNFKEQ. Trimming cost V 1 base and J 6 bases; bases outside gene matches: 3. The CDR3 here is CASSQGTSVAGELFF. Written as DNA, the CDR3 is TGTGCCAGCAGCCAAGGGACTAGCGTCGCCGGGGAGCTGTTTTTT.

This chain links TRBV5-1 with TRBJ2-7; D is undetermined. V was trimmed by 0 bases and J by 2 bases, leaving 15 bases between them. The CDR3 totals 16 residues. The V gene's germline CDR1 is SGHRS and CDR2 YFSETQ. CDR3 nucleotides: TGCGCCAGCAGCTTGGTGGCCCTGTCCGTCCCCTACGAGCAGTACTTC. Its protein product is CASSLVALSVPYEQYF.

This clone was observed a handful of times. This chain uses TRBV7-2 with TRBJ1-6, with a weak D call TRBD1 (6 bases). Trimming pared 5 bases from V and 0 bases from J, leaving 20 bases between. Germline CDR1 reads SGHTA; CDR2 reads FQGNSA. CDR3 length: 19 amino acids. This CDR3 reads CASSLLRGGTGSYNSPLHF. DNA for the CDR3: TGTGCCAGCAGCCTTCTCAGGGGCGGCACAGGCTCCTATAATTCACCCCTCCACTTT.

The V and J genes are TRBV24-1 and TRBJ2-3; D is unresolved. CDR1 KGHDR and CDR2 SFDVKD come from the germline V gene. Trimming cost V 4 bases and J 2 bases, with 6 bases left between them. This CDR3 contains 13 residues. This CDR3 is CATSDPNTDTQYF. As DNA, the CDR3 is TGTGCCACCAGTGACCCCAACACAGATACGCAGTATTTT.

This chain joins TRBV27 and TRBJ1-6; 10 positions agree with TRBD1. Germline trimming cut 4 bases from V and 9 bases from J; bases unmatched to any gene: 9. The CDR3 length is 16 residues. Germline assignment: CDR1 MNHEY and CDR2 SMNVEV (reference sequence). This CDR3 is CASSSWTGGEFSPLHF. CDR3 bases: TGTGCCAGCAGTTCTTGGACAGGGGGGGAATTTTCACCCCTCCACTTT.

Only a few counts were recorded for this clone. The chain recombines TRBV6-2 or TRBV6-3 with TRBJ1-5; 12 nucleotides agree with TRBD1. The CDR3 is 21 amino acids. With V trimmed by 1 base and J by 4 bases, 17 bases remained unmatched. Germline V CDR1 and CDR2: MNHEY, SVGEGT. This CDR3 reads CASSYLNKPGQGAPRNQPQHF. The CDR3 DNA reads TGTGCCAGCAGTTACTTAAATAAGCCGGGACAGGGGGCACCTCGAAATCAGCCCCAGCATTTT.

The CDR3 loop is CASSGQNSYNEQFF. CDR3 bases: TGTGCCAGCAGCGGACAGAACTCCTACAATGAGCAGTTCTTC. The chain recombines TRBV27 with TRBJ2-1, with TRBD1 as a possible D gene (6 bases). Germline CDR1 reads MNHEY; CDR2 reads SMNVEV (reference sequence). The CDR3 loop spans 14 amino acids. The V and J ends lost 6 bases and 0 bases respectively, with 9 bases between them.

About this clone: A read error may account for a junction end that differs from germline. V and J are TRBV5-6 and TRBJ1-2; D unclear. The CDR3 has 12 residues. Germline assignment: CDR1 SGHDT and CDR2 YYEEEE. The DNA for the CDR3 is TGTGCCAGCAGCTCAACTACTATGGCGGGGTTCTTC. This encodes CASSSTTMAGFF.

This chain uses TRBV18 with TRBJ1-1; 9 bases are a match to TRBD1. The CDR3 is made up of 17 amino acids. Germline CDR1 and CDR2: KGHSH and LQKENI. Unmatched junction bases numbered 5, after V lost 0 bases and J lost 0 bases. The CDR3 region is CASSPPRTGVLNTEAFF. The CDR3 DNA reads TGTGCCAGCTCACCACCACGGACAGGGGTCTTGAACACTGAAGCTTTCTTT.

CDR3 DNA: TGTGCCAGCAGTGAAGGGGCTACAAAATTCACCGGGGAGCTGTTTTTT. This gives the protein CASSEGATKFTGELFF. The chain has TRBV2 and TRBJ2-2; no clear D. Germline V lookup: CDR1 SNHLY, CDR2 FYNNEI. The CDR3 covers 16 residues. V was trimmed by 1 base and J by 4 bases, leaving 13 bases between them.

The chain couples TRBV7-2 to TRBJ1-3; D remains ambiguous. V was cut by 5 bases and J by 4 bases, with 12 bases left in between. Germline V gene sequence: CDR1 SGHTA, CDR2 FQGNSA. There are 14 residues in the CDR3. DNA for the CDR3: TGTGCCAGCAGCCCCCCCTCCCTGGGAAACACCATATATTTT. It codes for CASSPPSLGNTIYF.

V gene TRBV27 combines with J gene TRBJ1-6, with D possibly being TRBD1 (5 bases). The V end lost 3 bases, the J end lost 7 bases, and 16 bases lay between the germline ends. CDR1 MNHEY and CDR2 SMNVEV come from the germline V gene (reference sequence). The CDR3 length is 16 residues. This chain's CDR3 is CASSFWQGTGNSPLHF. The CDR3 DNA reads TGTGCCAGCAGTTTTTGGCAGGGTACGGGCAATTCACCCCTCCACTTT.

The J gene is TRBJ1-1, the V gene TRBV18; TRBD1 agrees at 8 bases. The J segment lost 4 bases and the V segment lost 5 bases, leaving 6 bases of the junction unmatched. CDR3 length equals 14 residues. Germline-derived CDR1 and CDR2 are KGHSH and LQKENI. As DNA, the CDR3 is TGTGCCAGCTCAGGACAGGGTGGCAGCACTGAAGCTTTCTTT. It specifies CASSGQGGSTEAFF.

The chain couples TRBV30 to TRBJ2-5, with 7 bases aligning to TRBD1. Germline loops: CDR1 GTSNPN, CDR2 SVGIG (reference sequence). This CDR3 spans 14 amino acids. Germline trimming cut 0 bases from V and 3 bases from J; bases unmatched to any gene: 4. The CDR3 is CAWSVGTAKETQYF. The CDR3 DNA is TGTGCCTGGAGTGTAGGGACAGCCAAAGAGACCCAGTACTTC.

The chain links TRBV4-3 to TRBJ2-1; 10 nucleotides align to TRBD2. CDR3 length: 14 amino acids. Germline loops: CDR1 LGHNA, CDR2 YSLEER. The ends lost 6 bases at V and 6 bases at J; junction bases unmatched: 5. DNA for the CDR3: TGCGCCAGCAGTTTTCGGACTAGCGGCAATGAGCAGTTCTTC. Residues: CASSFRTSGNEQFF.

This clone turned up a few times. The same CDR3 can be traced to other DNA sequences in this sample. This chain uses TRBV9 with TRBJ1-6, with D unclear. Germline-derived CDR1 and CDR2 are SGDLS and YYNGEE. This CDR3 is built from 14 residues. Deletions cut 0 bases from V and 7 bases from J, with 8 bases between. CDR3: CASSVGRENSPLHF. The CDR3 DNA is TGTGCCAGCAGCGTAGGTCGTGAGAATTCACCCCTCCACTTT.

The rearrangement uses TRBV7-2 and TRBJ2-6; 10 nucleotides line up with TRBD1. Germline trimming cut 5 bases from V and 4 bases from J; bases unmatched to any gene: 11. CDR3 length equals 18 residues. Germline V gives CDR1 SGHTA, CDR2 FQGNSA. The CDR3 sequence: CASSPRTGGRGGANVLTF. In DNA form, the CDR3 reads TGTGCCAGCAGCCCCCGGACAGGGGGAAGGGGAGGGGCCAACGTCCTGACTTTC.